These 2 T cell receptor beta chains share one sample of origin, sequenced in a study of T cell responses to AZD1222 COVID-19 vaccine. Profiling relied on immunoSEQ multiplex PCR, and the TCRdb table lists in-frame clones only, not all of them. Counted here are 120,000 or so clones, around 88% occurring once; the ten biggest clones make up 7.1%. The sample in question was peripheral blood, obtained 28 days after the second AZD1222 dose. The receptors were gathered from an adult who received the AZD1222 COVID-19 vaccine.

The chain joins TRBV24-1 to TRBJ2-1; the D gene is possibly TRBD2 (6 bases). CDR3 size: 16 residues. The V and J ends lost 5 bases and 9 bases respectively, with 22 bases between them. Germline V gene data show CDR1 as KGHDR and CDR2 as SFDVKD. CDR3 sequence reads: CATSAGGMISVPEQFF. The CDR3 region has the DNA TGTGCCACCAGTGCAGGCGGGATGATCTCGGTTCCTGAGCAGTTCTTC.

V usage is TRBV11-3 and J usage is TRBJ2-1; 15 bases line up with TRBD2. With V trimmed by 8 bases and J by 0 bases, 8 bases remained unmatched. Germline assignment: CDR1 SGHNT and CDR2 YENEEA. This CDR3 is 18 amino acids long. The CDR3 reads CASGLAGGPISSYNEQFF. In nucleotides, the CDR3 is TGTGCCAGCGGACTAGCGGGAGGGCCTATCAGCTCCTACAATGAGCAGTTCTTC.